This TCR beta chain is drawn from a study of early T cells in non-severe SARS-CoV-2 infection. Background on the study: Sequencing used unsorted whole-blood bulk RNA, so chains lack pairing.

Each cDNA molecule carried a unique molecular identifier. TCRdb passed the 5' RACE reads through MiXCR, listing each CDR3 protein once. Among under 70,000 distinct CDR3 sequences listed, 4.5% to 7.5% were seen once. Overall study results and limits: Lookups in VDJdb leaned toward anti-spike CD8 responses and missed private and CD4 specificities.

This clonotype has ten or more counts. What it recognizes is unknown. The origin of this receptor is an adult who was a healthcare worker with PCR-confirmed SARS-CoV-2 infection or an uninfected control (not recorded which). The sequenced sample was whole blood, obtained at baseline.

CDR3 DNA sequence: TGCGCCAGCAGCCAAGATCTGGCGACCACTGAAGCTTTCTTT. Amino acids: CASSQDLATTEAFF. This chain connects TRBV4-3 to TRBJ1-1; D remains unclear. The V and J ends lost 0 bases and 4 bases respectively, with 9 bases between them. This CDR3 has 14 residues. Germline assignment: CDR1 LGHNA and CDR2 YSLEER.